Listed below are T cell receptor beta chains from one sample, sequenced in a study of shared clonotypes between healthy human individuals. Data came from immunoSEQ multiplex PCR; TCRdb stores just in-frame clones and leaves some out. The sample shows a few million clones, approximately 95% of them seen only once. Sequences were obtained from naive CD4+ T cells from PBMCs. The receptors stem from a man aged 18 to 35 in good health. Some clones in this sample may be carry-over from other donors' samples. The CDR3 runs from the conserved cysteine through the conserved F or W. The D gene is left open where the match is weak. Clone size is stated in some rows and not others, as once, few, many or a class when expanded.

cdr3_aa,cdr3_nt,clone_size,v_call,d_call,j_call
CSEEVADTQYF,TGCAGTGAAGAAGTCGCGGATACGCAGTATTTT,NA,TRBV20-1,NA,TRBJ2-3
CASSLAGLGPGNTIYF,TGTGCCAGCAGCTTGGCCGGTCTGGGGCCTGGAAACACCATATATTTT,NA,TRBV5-4,NA,TRBJ1-3
CASSIQRWTGELFF,TGTGCCAGTAGTATCCAGCGGTGGACCGGGGAGCTGTTTTTT,NA,TRBV19,NA,TRBJ2-2
CASSQRRWDSTDTQYF,TGTGCCAGCAGCCAAAGACGGTGGGATAGCACAGATACGCAGTATTTT,NA,TRBV4-2,NA,TRBJ2-3
CASSYRVGRGAYSGASSYEQYF,TGTGCCAGCAGTTACAGAGTAGGAAGGGGGGCCTATAGCGGGGCCTCCTCCTACGAGCAGTACTTC,NA,TRBV27,TRBD2,TRBJ2-7
CASSFQGADTQYF,TGTGCCAGCAGCTTTCAGGGGGCAGATACGCAGTATTTT,once,TRBV7-2,TRBD1,TRBJ2-3
CASSLRTGSPYEQYF,TGTGCCAGCAGCCTAAGGACAGGATCTCCCTACGAGCAGTACTTC,NA,TRBV7-2,TRBD1,TRBJ2-7
CASRLALSERTGRGETQYF,TGTGCAAGTCGCTTAGCCCTAAGTGAGCGGACAGGGAGGGGAGAGACCCAGTACTTC,NA,TRBV12-2,NA,TRBJ2-5
CASSFVGVGREQYF,TGTGCCAGCAGTTTTGTGGGGGTGGGGCGCGAGCAGTACTTC,NA,TRBV28,NA,TRBJ2-7
CASSELGRFWEQYF,TGTGCCAGCAGCGAATTGGGACGGTTTTGGGAGCAGTACTTC,once,TRBV2,NA,TRBJ2-7
CSAEAGAGIQYF,TGCAGCGCTGAGGCGGGTGCGGGCATTCAGTACTTC,NA,TRBV29-1,NA,TRBJ2-4
CASSLAKRDTQYF,TGCGCCAGCAGCTTGGCCAAACGGGATACGCAGTATTTT,NA,TRBV5-1,NA,TRBJ2-3
CASGQIDYGYTF,TGTGCCAGCGGACAGATAGACTATGGCTACACCTTC,NA,TRBV28,NA,TRBJ1-2
CASGTYGQGTGNTIYF,TGTGCCAGCGGGACCTACGGACAGGGCACGGGAAACACCATATATTTT,NA,TRBV27,TRBD1,TRBJ1-3
CASSLRGLNTEAFF,TGTGCCAGCAGTTTAAGAGGGTTAAACACTGAAGCTTTCTTT,NA,TRBV28,NA,TRBJ1-1
CASSRDVGDYGYTF,TGTGCCAGCTCACGGGACGTCGGGGACTATGGCTACACCTTC,NA,TRBV18,NA,TRBJ1-2
CASKMQNQETQYF,TGTGCCAGCAAGATGCAGAATCAAGAGACCCAGTACTTC,NA,TRBV28,NA,TRBJ2-5
CASSHAETQYF,TGTGCCAGTAGTCACGCGGAGACCCAGTACTTC,NA,TRBV19,NA,TRBJ2-5
CASSFPLRGGTGELFF,TGTGCCAGCAGTTTCCCCCTAAGGGGGGGTACCGGGGAGCTGTTTTTT,NA,TRBV28,NA,TRBJ2-2
CASSPSGRGRETQYF,TGTGCCAGCAGTCCCTCGGGGAGGGGGCGAGAGACCCAGTACTTC,NA,TRBV28,NA,TRBJ2-5
CASRKGQSYEQYF,TGTGCCAGCAGGAAGGGACAGAGCTACGAGCAGTACTTC,NA,TRBV6-5,TRBD1,TRBJ2-7
CASNRGLGRYGYTF,TGTGCCAGCAATCGAGGTTTGGGGCGGTATGGCTACACCTTC,NA,TRBV6-1,NA,TRBJ1-2
CASRGRTDTQYF,TGTGCCAGCCGGGGGCGCACAGATACGCAGTATTTT,NA,TRBV6-5,NA,TRBJ2-3
CATRSGTVSGPQHF,TGTGCCACGAGGTCCGGGACTGTGAGTGGTCCCCAGCATTTT,once,TRBV15,NA,TRBJ1-5
CASSLVPGVTDTQYF,TGCGCCAGCAGCTTGGTTCCAGGGGTCACAGATACGCAGTATTTT,NA,TRBV5-1,NA,TRBJ2-3
CASSLGQGAFYGYTF,TGTGCCAGCAGTTTGGGACAGGGGGCCTTCTATGGCTACACCTTC,NA,TRBV7-3,TRBD1,TRBJ1-2
CASGSRAGDTQYF,TGTGCCAGCGGCTCTCGGGCGGGAGATACGCAGTATTTT,NA,TRBV7-6,NA,TRBJ2-3
CASSYAGAGANVLTF,TGTGCCAGCAGTTACGCGGGAGCTGGGGCCAACGTCCTGACTTTC,NA,TRBV6-5,TRBD2,TRBJ2-6
CASSARQGYGYTF,TGTGCCAGCAGCGCCCGACAGGGCTATGGCTACACCTTC,NA,TRBV5-8,TRBD1,TRBJ1-2
CASSGTGTSVDNEQFF,TGTGCCAGCAGCGGGACCGGGACTAGCGTAGACAATGAGCAGTTCTTC,NA,TRBV5-6,TRBD2,TRBJ2-1